These 24 T cell receptor beta chains originate from one sample sequenced in a study of identical twins. TCRdb reprocessed the 5' RACE reads via MiXCR and lists one record per CDR3 protein. The table shows 310,000 or so distinct CDR3 sequences, with about 8% occurring only once. This sample was shared with a second study, whose subject was yellow fever vaccine responses in identical twins.

Source material: memory (CD45RO+) T cells sorted from blood. The receptors were sampled from a woman aged 18-29 years in good health.

This clonotype was seen more than once but under ten times. V gene TRBV5-4 combines with J gene TRBJ1-1; D ambiguous. Germline-derived CDR1 and CDR2 are SGHNT and YYREEE (reference sequence). Between the trimmed V and J ends, which lost 0 bases and 1 base, there was a span of 4 bases. The CDR3 runs to 13 residues. The CDR3 coding sequence is TGTGCCAGCAGCTTGGAGCCGAACACTGAAGCTTTCTTT. It encodes CASSLEPNTEAFF.

This clonotype showed up many times. Here the CDR3 reads CASSREGMQTDTQYF. The CDR3 DNA reads as TGTGCCAGCAGTAGAGAGGGGATGCAAACAGATACGCAGTATTTT. The chain couples TRBV2 to TRBJ2-3; D tentatively fits TRBD1 or TRBD2 (5 bases each). The V and J ends lost 5 bases and 3 bases respectively, with 15 bases between them. The germline CDR1 and CDR2 sequences are SNHLY and FYNNEI. This CDR3 region has 15 residues.

This clonotype was recorded many times. This CDR3 is CAISPRDGTYNEQFF. CDR3 nucleotides: TGTGCCATCAGTCCTCGGGACGGGACCTACAATGAGCAGTTCTTC. The chain uses TRBV10-3 and TRBJ2-1; D tentatively fits TRBD1 or TRBD2 (5 bases each). Germline loops: CDR1 ENHRY, CDR2 SYGVKD. The V end lost 5 bases, the J end lost 2 bases, and 13 bases lay between the germline ends. The CDR3 runs to 15 residues.

Remarks on this clonotype: Possible read error: a much larger clone is one base away. The V call is TRBV20-1, the J call TRBJ2-1; the D gene is possibly TRBD2 (6 bases). The CDR3 sequence is 15 residues long. CDR1 and CDR2 from the germline V gene are DFQATT and SNEGSKA (reference sequence). The CDR3 DNA follows: TGCTGTGCTAGAGATCTTGGGACCCCGGGGGATGAGCAGTTCTTC. Protein: CCARDLGTPGDEQFF.

The chain carries TRBV7-8 and TRBJ2-2; 7 positions agree with TRBD2. This CDR3 is built from 18 residues. CDR1 is SGHVS, CDR2 FQNEAQ, per germline. Trimming cost V 1 base and J 0 bases; bases outside gene matches: 8. The CDR3 reads CASSLVYGGGSNTGELFF. The DNA for the CDR3 is TGTGCCAGCAGCTTAGTGTATGGGGGGGGATCGAACACCGGGGAGCTGTTTTTT.

This clonotype appeared many times. This sequence joins TRBV6-1 and TRBJ2-1; no clear D. The CDR3 sequence is 14 residues long. Trimming stripped 0 bases from V and 7 bases from J, with 10 bases between. The germline CDR1 and CDR2 sequences are MNHNS and SASEGT. The CDR3 protein is CASSEASGWNEQFF. CDR3 nucleotide sequence: TGTGCCAGCAGTGAAGCCTCAGGCTGGAATGAGCAGTTCTTC.

Only a few counts were recorded for this clonotype. This chain uses TRBV5-4 with TRBJ2-7, with TRBD2 matching 7 bases. Germline-derived CDR1 and CDR2 are SGHNT and YYREEE (reference sequence). V dropped 4 bases and J dropped 7; count of bases not matched to a gene: 17. This CDR3 contains 16 residues. CDR3 sequence (DNA): TGTGCCAGCAGCCGTCAAGGACTAGTCGCCTCGAGAGAGCAGTACGTC. Translating gives CASSRQGLVASREQYV.

This clonotype was recorded a few times. The V call is TRBV29-1, the J call TRBJ1-5, with D unresolved. The CDR3 totals 12 residues. Germline V gene data show CDR1 as SQVTM and CDR2 as ANQGSEA. V gave up 7 bases and J gave up 6 bases, with 13 bases separating them. The CDR3 sequence: CSAREGSQPQHF. CDR3 DNA: TGCAGCGCCCGGGAGGGAAGTCAGCCCCAGCATTTT. The full variable domain, with the rest looked up from reference TRBV29-1 and TRBJ1-5, is SAVISQKPSRDICQRGTSLTIQCQVDSQVTMMFWYRQQPGQSLTLIATANQGSEATYESGFVIDKFPISRPNLTFSTLTVSNMSPEDSSIYLCSAREGSQPQHFGDGTRLSIL.

Many counts were recorded for this clonotype. The chain links TRBV5-1 to TRBJ1-2; 7 bases fit TRBD1. CDR3 length equals 14 residues. The V gene's germline CDR1 is SGHRS and CDR2 YFSETQ. The J segment lost 4 bases and the V segment lost 4 bases, leaving 7 bases of the junction unmatched. CDR3 nucleotides: TGCGCCAGCAGCCCGGGACAGCCAAGCTATGGCTACACCTTC. Protein product: CASSPGQPSYGYTF.

This clonotype came up many times. This chain connects TRBV10-3 to TRBJ2-3, with 7 bases aligning to TRBD1. Losses at the gene ends were 4 bases for V and 6 bases for J; bases not matched to a gene: 7. Per germline, CDR1 ENHRY and CDR2 SYGVKD. The CDR3 sequence is 14 residues long. In DNA, the CDR3 is TGTGCCATCAGTGGCACAGGGGTGTGGGATACGCAGTATTTT. Protein: CAISGTGVWDTQYF.

Many counts were recorded for this clonotype. V gene TRBV20-1 combines with J gene TRBJ2-7, with TRBD1 matching over 9 bases. Trimming cost V 3 bases and J 6 bases; bases outside gene matches: 9. The CDR3 contains 14 residues. Germline CDR1 is DFQATT and CDR2 is SNEGSKA (reference sequence). The DNA for the CDR3 is TGCAGTGCTAGGCCGGGACAGGGCTTCCCCGAGCAGTACGTC. Its protein is CSARPGQGFPEQYV.

Ten or more counts support this clonotype. The rearrangement uses TRBV27 and TRBJ2-7; possibly TRBD2 for D (6 bases). This CDR3 contains 15 residues. Trimming left V 3 bases short and J 2 bases short, with 14 bases between. Germline values: CDR1 MNHEY, CDR2 SMNVEV (reference sequence). The CDR3 sequence: CASSFRGKGAYEQYF. As DNA, the CDR3 is TGTGCCAGCAGTTTCCGGGGGAAAGGAGCCTACGAGCAGTACTTC.

The rearrangement links TRBV20-1 to TRBJ2-3, with 7 nucleotides matching TRBD1. This CDR3 has 16 residues. Germline V gene sequence: CDR1 DFQATT, CDR2 SNEGSKA (reference sequence). J lost 2 bases, V lost 6 bases, and 14 bases had no gene match. For the CDR3, the DNA is TGCAGTGCCCCGATCAGGGGGTCTCGGAACACAGATACGCAGTATTTT. Its translation is CSAPIRGSRNTDTQYF.

The sample holds many counts of this clonotype. The chain carries TRBV6-2 or TRBV6-3 and TRBJ2-3; D not certain. Germline loops: CDR1 MNHEY, CDR2 SVGEGT. This CDR3 has 14 amino acids. The V end was cut by 8 bases, the J end by 2 bases, with 14 bases between. CDR3 coding DNA: TGTGCCAGCCTTCACGGAAGGGTCACAGATACGCAGTATTTT. Translated: CASLHGRVTDTQYF.

This clonotype was seen ten or more times. The gene calls are TRBV7-9 and TRBJ2-3; D gene unclear. Germline values: CDR1 SEHNR, CDR2 FQNEAQ (reference sequence). V lost 5 bases, J lost 4 bases, and 13 bases lay in between. This CDR3 has 14 residues. The CDR3 region is CASSQTRMPDTQYF. The DNA of the CDR3 is TGTGCCAGCAGCCAAACGCGTATGCCAGATACGCAGTATTTT.

This clonotype showed up just a few times. Being one base from a much bigger clone, this may be a read error. The V call is TRBV7-8, the J call TRBJ2-7; D unresolved. Per the germline V gene, CDR1 is SGHVS and CDR2 is FQNEAQ. Trimming stripped 5 bases from V and 0 bases from J, with 8 bases between. The CDR3 has 13 amino acids. The CDR3 bases are TGTGCCAGCAGCCACTCCAGCTCCTACGAGCAGTACGTC. It codes for CASSHSSSYEQYV.

The genes are TRBV18 and TRBJ1-6; TRBD1 aligns across 7 bases. Germline V lookup: CDR1 KGHSH, CDR2 LQKENI. With V trimmed by 2 bases and J by 14 bases, 12 bases remained unmatched. This CDR3 is 15 amino acids long. The CDR3 DNA reads TGTGCCAGCTCACCAGACACCAGGGGGGGTTTGTCCCTCCACTTT. Its protein is CASSPDTRGGLSLHF.

This clonotype has only a few counts. This rearrangement joins TRBV12-3 or TRBV12-4 to TRBJ2-7; D unclear. V lost 0 bases to trimming and J lost 2 bases, with 5 bases between them. The CDR3 has 13 amino acids. The DNA of the CDR3 is TGTGCCAGCAGTTTAGCCCCAACCTACGAGCAGTACGTC. Amino acid sequence: CASSLAPTYEQYV.

This clonotype was observed many times. The chain combines TRBV5-1 with TRBJ1-1; TRBD1 might be the D (5 bases). This CDR3 spans 15 amino acids. Trimming removed 4 bases at V and 1 base at J, with 14 bases between. Germline V gives CDR1 SGHRS, CDR2 YFSETQ. In DNA, the CDR3 is TGCGCCAGCAGCCCGACCGGGACTCAGAACACTGAAGCTTTCTTT. It specifies CASSPTGTQNTEAFF.

This clonotype was counted at least ten times. V is TRBV6-5 and J is TRBJ1-1; D is uncertain. Trimming cost V 0 bases and J 6 bases, with 11 bases left between them. The CDR3 runs to 14 residues. Germline loops: CDR1 MNHEY, CDR2 SVGAGI. The CDR3, as DNA: TGTGCCAGCAGTTACTCCCGGGGTAGGGCTGAAGCTTTCTTT. It codes for CASSYSRGRAEAFF.

CDR3 bases: TGTGCCAGCAGCCAAGTAAGCGGAAGGTCTTCAGATACGCAGTATTTT. It translates to CASSQVSGRSSDTQYF. The V and J genes are TRBV3-1 and TRBJ2-3; tentatively, D is TRBD2 (5 bases). The CDR3 runs 16 residues. CDR1 and CDR2 from the germline V gene are LGHDT and YNNKEL (reference sequence). V gave up 1 base and J gave up 4 bases, with 15 bases separating them.

This clonotype was observed many times. J is TRBJ1-1 and V is TRBV7-2, with a weak D call TRBD1 (5 bases). The V end was cut by 5 bases, the J end by 9 bases, with 16 bases between. Germline V gene data show CDR1 as SGHTA and CDR2 as FQGNSA. The CDR3 runs to 13 residues. CDR3 nucleotide sequence: TGTGCCAGCAGCCCGGCGGGGGGGACTCAAGCTTTCTTT. Translated, it gives CASSPAGGTQAFF. The whole variable domain, filled in from reference TRBV7-2 and TRBJ1-1, reads GAGVSQSPSNKVTEKGKDVELRCDPISGHTALYWYRQSLGQGLEFLIYFQGNSAPDKSGLPSDRFSAERTGGSVSTLTIQRTQQEDSAVYLCASSPAGGTQAFFGQGTRLTVV.

Many counts were recorded for this clonotype. J is TRBJ1-4 and V is TRBV5-1; 8 positions agree with TRBD1. CDR1 is SGHRS and CDR2 is YFSETQ in the germline V gene. The CDR3 is made up of 16 amino acids. After removal of 2 bases from V and 3 bases from J, the junction contained 6 bases not matched to a gene. CDR3 amino acids: CASSFYGQGSNEKLFF. The CDR3 DNA is TGCGCCAGCAGCTTCTATGGACAGGGCTCTAATGAAAAACTGTTTTTT.

The chain recombines TRBV2 with TRBJ2-1, with 7 bases aligning to TRBD2. Germline V gene data show CDR1 as SNHLY and CDR2 as FYNNEI. Trimming took 4 bases from V and 7 from J; bases not matched to a gene: 13. CDR3 length equals 16 residues. As DNA, the CDR3 is TGTGCCAGCAGTGCCCTCGGTAGCGCGGGGGTGAATGAGCAGTTCTTC. Translated, it gives CASSALGSAGVNEQFF.